This is a list of T cell receptor beta chains from one sample in a study of T cell responses to AZD1222 COVID-19 vaccine. Only in-frame clones appear in the TCRdb table, and some are missing; sequencing was by immunoSEQ multiplex PCR. Among over 85,000 clones listed, 92% were seen once. The sequenced sample was peripheral blood, obtained 28 days after the second AZD1222 dose. The source of these receptors is an adult who received the AZD1222 COVID-19 vaccine. Both conserved end residues are part of each CDR3. D genes are given only for firm matches. Some rows mark clone size as missing; the rest say once, few, many or name a class of expanded clone.

D gene	V gene	J gene	clone size	CDR3 protein	CDR3 DNA
.	TRBV11-1	TRBJ2-3	once	CASSLGRETDTQYF	TGTGCCAGCAGCTTGGGCCGGGAGACAGATACGCAGTATTTT
.	TRBV7-2	TRBJ2-7	.	CASSLGGTYEQYF	TGTGCCAGCAGCTTAGGGGGAACCTACGAGCAGTACTTC
.	TRBV7-2	TRBJ1-2	.	CASSPGTGTGAGYTF	TGTGCCAGCAGTCCCGGTACTGGGACGGGAGCGGGCTACACCTTC
TRBD2	TRBV2	TRBJ2-3	few	CASSASGLEGDTQYF	TGTGCCAGCTCAGCTAGCGGTCTGGAGGGCGATACGCAGTATTTT
.	TRBV10-3	TRBJ1-5	once	CAIFEARGWTGRQPQHF	TGTGCCATCTTCGAGGCAAGGGGATGGACGGGGCGGCAGCCCCAGCATTTT
TRBD1	TRBV5-6	TRBJ1-4	few	CASSLTLQGGEEKLFF	TGTGCCAGCAGCTTGACCCTTCAGGGGGGCGAGGAAAAACTGTTTTTT
.	TRBV9	TRBJ1-5	.	CASGGARGYNQPQHF	TGTGCCAGCGGGGGGGCCAGGGGTTATAATCAGCCCCAGCATTTT
TRBD1	TRBV29-1	TRBJ1-2	.	CSVVTGGYGYTF	TGCAGCGTTGTAACAGGGGGCTATGGCTACACCTTC
.	TRBV2	TRBJ1-4	.	CATTSGTTNEKLFF	TGTGCCACCACTTCAGGAACAACTAATGAAAAACTGTTTTTT
.	TRBV7-6	TRBJ1-3	.	CASSLSGNSYSGNTIYF	TGTGCCAGCAGCTTAAGTGGGAACTCGTACTCTGGAAACACCATATATTTT
.	TRBV7-2	TRBJ1-2	.	CASSLGGRLPGYTF	TGTGCCAGCAGCTTAGGGGGCCGACTTCCTGGCTACACCTTC
TRBD1	TRBV27	TRBJ2-5	.	CASRRQGAAPETQYF	TGTGCCAGCAGGAGACAGGGGGCAGCCCCAGAGACCCAGTACTTC
TRBD1	TRBV12-3/TRBV12-4	TRBJ1-2	.	CASSMDREGGYTF	TGTGCCAGCAGTATGGACAGGGAAGGTGGCTACACCTTC
TRBD2	TRBV3-1/TRBV3-2	TRBJ2-7	.	CASSPWTSGGPSSYEQYF	TGTGCCAGCAGCCCCTGGACTAGCGGGGGCCCTAGCTCCTACGAGCAGTACTTC
.	TRBV10-3	TRBJ1-2	.	CAISESRTNYGYTF	TGTGCCATCAGTGAGTCGAGGACTAACTATGGCTACACCTTC
TRBD1	TRBV19	TRBJ2-3	.	CASSMGQGHTDTQYF	TGTGCCAGTAGTATGGGACAGGGACACACAGATACGCAGTATTTT
.	TRBV5-6	TRBJ1-6	.	CASSLGLASSYNSPLHF	TGTGCCAGCAGCCTTGGGTTGGCGAGCTCCTATAATTCACCCCTCCACTTT
TRBD1	TRBV27	TRBJ1-5	.	CASSVGTGGWQPQHF	TGTGCCAGCAGTGTCGGGACAGGGGGTTGGCAGCCCCAGCATTTT
TRBD1	TRBV5-1	TRBJ1-2	.	CASSFDILGAGGDGYTF	TGCGCCAGCAGCTTCGACATCCTTGGGGCAGGGGGAGATGGCTACACCTTC
TRBD1	TRBV7-9	TRBJ1-3	.	CASSSGQEGSGNTIYF	TGTGCCAGCAGCTCGGGACAGGAGGGCTCTGGAAACACCATATATTTT
.	TRBV10-1	TRBJ2-7	once	CASSGSYEQYF	TGCGCCAGCAGTGGGAGTTACGAGCAGTACTTC
TRBD1	TRBV4-2	TRBJ2-7	.	CASSQGTGRHEQYF	TGTGCCAGCAGCCAGGGGACAGGGCGCCACGAGCAGTACTTC